This T cell receptor beta chain came from a study of Graves' ophthalmopathy and Graves' hyperthyroidism. This CDR3 contains 16 residues. CDR1 LGHNA and CDR2 YNFKEQ come from the germline V gene. Trimming took 0 bases from V and 0 from J, leaving 9 bases between them. Scientists amplified the TCR beta CDR3 regions from RNA transcripts. First-round RT-PCR used HTBI primers; second-round multiplex PCR followed. TCRdb re-called the multiplex PCR reads through MiXCR, storing one row per CDR3 protein. The sample records about 400,000 distinct CDR3 sequences, around 17% being singletons. Many counts were recorded for this clonotype.

The J gene is TRBJ1-5, the V gene TRBV4-2, with D uncertain. The material sequenced was peripheral blood. The TCR originated in a woman aged 18-35 years with Graves' ophthalmopathy. In nucleotides, the CDR3 is TGTGCCAGCAGCCAAGAAGAGAGGGTTAGCAATCAGCCCCAGCATTTT. As protein: CASSQEERVSNQPQHF.